Below, one T cell receptor (beta chain) is given with its context. The J segment lost 8 bases and the V segment lost 4 bases, leaving 5 bases of the junction unmatched. The length of the CDR3 is 14 residues. Germline V gives CDR1 LGHDT, CDR2 YNNKEL (reference sequence). The data stem from a study of blood T cell repertoires in COVID-19. Study background: COVID-19 samples from acute and convalescent phases originated in the United States, Italy and Spain.

The repertoire was sequenced with immunoSEQ multiplex PCR; TCRdb's copy has only in-frame clones and lacks some. The repertoire has 95,000 to 150,000 clones, around 90% of them found once; the top ten carry more than 3%. The sample taken for sequencing was peripheral blood. The receptor's source is a woman aged 55-75 years with COVID-19, enrolled during active disease. The gene calls are TRBV3-1 (or the pseudogene TRBV3-2) and TRBJ1-6; 7 nucleotides match TRBD1. CDR3 residues: CASSRQGQYSPLHF. CDR3 DNA sequence: TGTGCCAGCAGCCGACAGGGTCAATATTCACCCCTCCACTTT.